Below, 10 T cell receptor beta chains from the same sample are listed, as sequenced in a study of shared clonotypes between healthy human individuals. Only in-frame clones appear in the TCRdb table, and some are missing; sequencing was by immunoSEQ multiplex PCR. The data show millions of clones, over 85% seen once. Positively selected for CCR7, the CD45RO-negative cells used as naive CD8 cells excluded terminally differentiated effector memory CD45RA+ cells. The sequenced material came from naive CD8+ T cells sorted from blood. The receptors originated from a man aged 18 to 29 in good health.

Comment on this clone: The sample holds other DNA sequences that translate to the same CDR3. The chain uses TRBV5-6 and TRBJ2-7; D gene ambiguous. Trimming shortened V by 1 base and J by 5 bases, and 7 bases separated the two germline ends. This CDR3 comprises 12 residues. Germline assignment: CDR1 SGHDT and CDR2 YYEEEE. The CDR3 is CASSLWGDEQYF. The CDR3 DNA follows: TGTGCCAGCAGCTTGTGGGGTGACGAGCAGTACTTC.

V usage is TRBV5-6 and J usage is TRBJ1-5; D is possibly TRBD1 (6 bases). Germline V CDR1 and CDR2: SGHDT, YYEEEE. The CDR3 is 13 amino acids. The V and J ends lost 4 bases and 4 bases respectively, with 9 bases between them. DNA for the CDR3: TGTGCCAGCAGCCGAACAGGGAATCAGCCCCAGCATTTT. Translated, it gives CASSRTGNQPQHF.

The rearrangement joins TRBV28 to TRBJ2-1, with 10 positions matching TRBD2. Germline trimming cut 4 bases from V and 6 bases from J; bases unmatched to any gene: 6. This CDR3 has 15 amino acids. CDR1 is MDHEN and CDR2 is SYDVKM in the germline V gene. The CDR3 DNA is TGTGCCAGCAGTTACAGACTAGCGGGTAGCAATGAGCAGTTCTTC. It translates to CASSYRLAGSNEQFF.

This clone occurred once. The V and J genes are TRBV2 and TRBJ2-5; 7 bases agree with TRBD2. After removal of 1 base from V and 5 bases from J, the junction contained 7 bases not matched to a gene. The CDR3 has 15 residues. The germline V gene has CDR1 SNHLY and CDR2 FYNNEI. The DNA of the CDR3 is TGTGCCAGCAGTGAAGAGGATAGGGAGGGGGAGACCCAGTACTTC. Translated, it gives CASSEEDREGETQYF.

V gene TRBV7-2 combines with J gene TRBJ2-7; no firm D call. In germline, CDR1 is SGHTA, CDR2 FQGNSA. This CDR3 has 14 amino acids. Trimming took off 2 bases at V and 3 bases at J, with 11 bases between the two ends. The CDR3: CASSLITSIYEQYF. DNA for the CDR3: TGTGCCAGCAGCTTAATAACATCAATCTACGAGCAGTACTTC.

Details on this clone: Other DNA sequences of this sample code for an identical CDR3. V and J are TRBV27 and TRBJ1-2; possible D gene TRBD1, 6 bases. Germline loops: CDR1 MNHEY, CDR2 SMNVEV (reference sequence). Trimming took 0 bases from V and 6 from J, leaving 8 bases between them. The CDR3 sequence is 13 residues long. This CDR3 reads CASSLSGGDGYTF. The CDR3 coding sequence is TGTGCCAGCAGTTTATCAGGGGGTGATGGCTACACCTTC.

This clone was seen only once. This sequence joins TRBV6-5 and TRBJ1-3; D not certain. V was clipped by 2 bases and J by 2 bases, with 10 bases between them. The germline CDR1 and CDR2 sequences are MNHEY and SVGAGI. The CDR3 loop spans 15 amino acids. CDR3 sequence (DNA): TGTGCCAGCAGTTACGGGGAGATGGCTGGAAACACCATATATTTT. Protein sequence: CASSYGEMAGNTIYF.

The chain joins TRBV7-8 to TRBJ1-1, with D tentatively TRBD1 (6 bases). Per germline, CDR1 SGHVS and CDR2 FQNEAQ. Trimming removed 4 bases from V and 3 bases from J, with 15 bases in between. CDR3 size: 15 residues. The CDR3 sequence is CASSWQRTVDTEAFF. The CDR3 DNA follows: TGTGCCAGCAGCTGGCAGAGGACAGTGGACACTGAAGCTTTCTTT.

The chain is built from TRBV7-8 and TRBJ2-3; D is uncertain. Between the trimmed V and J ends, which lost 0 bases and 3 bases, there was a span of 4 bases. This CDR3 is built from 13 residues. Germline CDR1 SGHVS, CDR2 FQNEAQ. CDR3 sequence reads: CASSLAVTDTQYF. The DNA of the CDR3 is TGTGCCAGCAGCTTAGCGGTGACAGATACGCAGTATTTT. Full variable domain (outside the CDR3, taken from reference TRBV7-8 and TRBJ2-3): GAGVSQSPRYKVAKRGQDVALRCDPISGHVSLFWYQQALGQGPEFLTYFQNEAQLDKSGLPSDRFFAERPEGSVSTLKIQRTQQEDSAVYLCASSLAVTDTQYFGPGTRLTVL.

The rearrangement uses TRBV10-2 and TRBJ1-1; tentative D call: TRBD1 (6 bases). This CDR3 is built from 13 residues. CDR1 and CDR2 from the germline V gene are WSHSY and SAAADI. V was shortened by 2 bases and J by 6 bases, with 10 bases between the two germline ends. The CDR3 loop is CASSEPRGSEAFF. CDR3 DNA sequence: TGCGCCAGCAGTGAGCCCAGGGGCTCTGAAGCTTTCTTT.